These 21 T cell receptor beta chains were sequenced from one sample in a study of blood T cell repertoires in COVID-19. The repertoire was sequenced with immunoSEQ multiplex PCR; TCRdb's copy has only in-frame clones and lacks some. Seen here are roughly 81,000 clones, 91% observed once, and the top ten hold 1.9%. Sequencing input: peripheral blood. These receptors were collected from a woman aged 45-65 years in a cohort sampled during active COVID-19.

This CDR3 is CSVLPGQGSPLHF. Written as DNA, the CDR3 is TGCAGCGTTCTCCCGGGACAGGGGTCCCCCCTCCACTTT. The J gene is TRBJ1-6, the V gene TRBV29-1; TRBD1 matches 10 bases. CDR1 is SQVTM, CDR2 ANQGSEA, per germline. The CDR3 sequence is 13 residues long. Trimming at V came to 5 bases and at J to 13 bases, leaving 8 bases not matched to a gene.

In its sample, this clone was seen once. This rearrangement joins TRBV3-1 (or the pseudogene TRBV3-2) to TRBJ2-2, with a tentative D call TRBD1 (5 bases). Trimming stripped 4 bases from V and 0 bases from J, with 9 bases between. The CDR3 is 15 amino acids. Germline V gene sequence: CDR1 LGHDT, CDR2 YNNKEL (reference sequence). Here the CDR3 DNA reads TGTGCCAGCAGCCTATCGACAGCGAACACCGGGGAGCTGTTTTTT. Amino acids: CASSLSTANTGELFF.

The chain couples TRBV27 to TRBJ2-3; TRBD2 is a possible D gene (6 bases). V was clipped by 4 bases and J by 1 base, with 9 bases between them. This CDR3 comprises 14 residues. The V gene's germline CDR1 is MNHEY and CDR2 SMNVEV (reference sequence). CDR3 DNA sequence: TGTGCCAGCAGTTCGGGACTCGGCACAGATACGCAGTATTTT. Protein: CASSSGLGTDTQYF.

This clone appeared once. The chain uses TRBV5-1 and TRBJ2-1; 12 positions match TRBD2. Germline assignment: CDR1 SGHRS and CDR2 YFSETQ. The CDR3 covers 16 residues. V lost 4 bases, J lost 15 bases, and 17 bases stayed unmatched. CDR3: CASSQPLLAGGPGLFF. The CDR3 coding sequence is TGCGCCAGCAGCCAACCTCTCCTAGCGGGAGGGCCTGGGTTGTTCTTC.

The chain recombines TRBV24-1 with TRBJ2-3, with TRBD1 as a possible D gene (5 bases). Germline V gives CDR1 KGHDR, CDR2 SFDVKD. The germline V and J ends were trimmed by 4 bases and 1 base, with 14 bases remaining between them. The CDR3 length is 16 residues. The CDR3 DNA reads TGTGCCACCAGTGAACAAGGGGTTGGAGGCACAGATACGCAGTATTTT. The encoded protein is CATSEQGVGGTDTQYF.

In nucleotides, the CDR3 is TGTGCCAGCAGTTTATCTGGGCAGGTTGGCATTCAGTACTTC. Its translation: CASSLSGQVGIQYF. The V gene is TRBV28, the J gene TRBJ2-4; D is unclear. V lost 1 base and J 9 bases, leaving 13 bases between the germline ends. The CDR3 consists of 14 residues. The germline V gene has CDR1 MDHEN and CDR2 SYDVKM.

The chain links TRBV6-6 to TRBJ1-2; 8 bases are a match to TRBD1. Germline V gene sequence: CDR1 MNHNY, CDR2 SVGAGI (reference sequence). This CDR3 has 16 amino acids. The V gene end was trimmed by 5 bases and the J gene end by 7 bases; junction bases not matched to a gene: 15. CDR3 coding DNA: TGTGCCAGCAGTCCACCGACAGGGGAGGACTCCTCTGGCTACACCTTC. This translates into CASSPPTGEDSSGYTF.

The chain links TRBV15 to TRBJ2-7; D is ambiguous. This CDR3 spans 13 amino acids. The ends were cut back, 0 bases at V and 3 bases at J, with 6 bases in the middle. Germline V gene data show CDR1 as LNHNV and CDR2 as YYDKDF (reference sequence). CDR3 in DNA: TGTGCCACCAGCAGAGATCGGAGCTACGAGCAGTACTTC. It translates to CATSRDRSYEQYF.

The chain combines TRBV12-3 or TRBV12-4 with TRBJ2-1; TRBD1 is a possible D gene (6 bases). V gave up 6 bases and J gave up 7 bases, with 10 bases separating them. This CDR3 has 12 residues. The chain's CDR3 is CASRYDRNEQFF. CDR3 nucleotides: TGTGCCAGCAGGTATGACAGGAATGAGCAGTTCTTC.

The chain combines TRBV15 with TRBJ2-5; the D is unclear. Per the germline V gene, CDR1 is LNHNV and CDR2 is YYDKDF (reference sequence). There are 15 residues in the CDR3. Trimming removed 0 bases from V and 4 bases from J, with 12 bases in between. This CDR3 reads CATSRDPSGLETQYF. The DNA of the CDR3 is TGTGCCACCAGCAGAGACCCCTCCGGGTTAGAGACCCAGTACTTC.

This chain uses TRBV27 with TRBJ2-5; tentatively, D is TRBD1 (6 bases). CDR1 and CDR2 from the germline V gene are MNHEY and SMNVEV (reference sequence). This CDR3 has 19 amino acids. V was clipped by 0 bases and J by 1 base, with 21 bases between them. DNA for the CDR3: TGTGCCAGCAGTTTATCGATGCCGTGGGGCAGGGGTTCCCAAGAGACCCAGTACTTC. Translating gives CASSLSMPWGRGSQETQYF.

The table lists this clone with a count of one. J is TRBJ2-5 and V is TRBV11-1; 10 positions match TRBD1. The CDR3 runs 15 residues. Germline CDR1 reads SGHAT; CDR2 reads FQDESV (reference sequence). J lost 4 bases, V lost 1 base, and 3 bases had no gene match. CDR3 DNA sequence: TGTGCCAGCAGCTTAGGGGGGACAGGGGCAGAGACCCAGTACTTC. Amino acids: CASSLGGTGAETQYF.

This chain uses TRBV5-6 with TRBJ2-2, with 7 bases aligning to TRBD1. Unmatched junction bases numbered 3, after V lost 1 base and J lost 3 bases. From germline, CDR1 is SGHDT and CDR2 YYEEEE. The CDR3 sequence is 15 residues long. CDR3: CASSLMTGYTGELFF. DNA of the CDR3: TGTGCCAGCAGCTTGATGACAGGGTACACCGGGGAGCTGTTTTTT.

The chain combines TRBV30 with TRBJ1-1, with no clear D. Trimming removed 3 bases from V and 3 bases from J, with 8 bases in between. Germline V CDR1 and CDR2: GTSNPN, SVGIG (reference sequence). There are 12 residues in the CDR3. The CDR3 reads CAWRREYTEAFF. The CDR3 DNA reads TGTGCCTGGAGGAGGGAGTACACTGAAGCTTTCTTT.

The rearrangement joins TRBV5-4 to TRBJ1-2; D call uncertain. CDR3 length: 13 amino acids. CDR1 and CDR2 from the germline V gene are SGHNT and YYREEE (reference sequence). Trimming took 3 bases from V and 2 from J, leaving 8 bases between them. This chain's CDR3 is CASSSVGNYGYTF. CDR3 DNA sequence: TGTGCCAGCAGCTCCGTCGGGAACTATGGCTACACCTTC.

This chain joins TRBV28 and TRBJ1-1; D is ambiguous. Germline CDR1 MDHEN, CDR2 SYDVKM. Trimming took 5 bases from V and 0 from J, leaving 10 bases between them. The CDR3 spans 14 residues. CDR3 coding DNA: TGTGCCAGCAGTGGGCAGATGTTGAACACTGAAGCTTTCTTT. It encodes CASSGQMLNTEAFF.

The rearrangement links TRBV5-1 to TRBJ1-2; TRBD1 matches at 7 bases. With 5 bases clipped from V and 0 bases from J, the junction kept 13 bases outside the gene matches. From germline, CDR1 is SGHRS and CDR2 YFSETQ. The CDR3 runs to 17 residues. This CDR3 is CASRFLGQVASNYGYTF. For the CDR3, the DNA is TGCGCCAGCAGGTTTCTAGGACAGGTGGCCTCTAACTATGGCTACACCTTC.

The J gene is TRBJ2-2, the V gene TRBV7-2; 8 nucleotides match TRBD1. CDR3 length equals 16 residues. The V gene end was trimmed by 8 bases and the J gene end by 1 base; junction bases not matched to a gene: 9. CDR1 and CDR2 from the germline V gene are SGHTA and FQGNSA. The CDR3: CASPIARGRNTGELFF. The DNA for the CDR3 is TGTGCCAGCCCTATAGCCAGGGGGCGGAACACCGGGGAGCTGTTTTTT.

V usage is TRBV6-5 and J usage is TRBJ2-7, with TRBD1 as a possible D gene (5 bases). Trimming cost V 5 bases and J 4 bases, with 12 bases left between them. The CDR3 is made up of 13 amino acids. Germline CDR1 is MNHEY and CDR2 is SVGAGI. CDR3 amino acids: CASSLAGYYEQYF. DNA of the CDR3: TGTGCCAGCAGTCTGGCAGGGTATTACGAGCAGTACTTC.

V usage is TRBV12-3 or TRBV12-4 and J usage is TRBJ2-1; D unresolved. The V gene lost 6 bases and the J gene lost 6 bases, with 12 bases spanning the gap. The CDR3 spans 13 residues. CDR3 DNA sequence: TGTGCCAGCAGCCCCGTCGCCAGCAATGAGCAGTTCTTC. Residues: CASSPVASNEQFF.

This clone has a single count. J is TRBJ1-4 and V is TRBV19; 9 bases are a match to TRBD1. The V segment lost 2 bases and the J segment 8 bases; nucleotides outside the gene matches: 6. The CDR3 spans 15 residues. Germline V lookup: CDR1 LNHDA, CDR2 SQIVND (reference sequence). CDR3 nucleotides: TGTGCCAGTAGTATACGAGGGACAGGGCTGGAAAAACTGTTTTTT. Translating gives CASSIRGTGLEKLFF.